This TCR beta chain was observed in a study of Tregs in tolerant kidney transplant recipients. Study-wide findings and caveats: The small number of patients limits these findings pending further validation. No direct test of biological reproducibility was done here. Activated donor B cell expansion appeared to reveal the most relevant donor-specific TCRbeta repertoire.

CD4+CD25+CD127- Tregs, CD4+CD25- non-Tregs, CD4 and CD8 cells were sorted. Method: immunoSEQ multiplex PCR; TCRdb's copy keeps in-frame clones and lacks some. The top ten hold 0.5% to 0.65% of the sample, which has roughly 250,000 clones, approximately 84% seen once. For this clone: Its antigen is not known.

In germline, CDR1 is SGHRS, CDR2 YFSETQ. The CDR3 sequence is 15 residues long. Unmatched junction bases numbered 3, after V lost 2 bases and J lost 4 bases. This sequence originates from a human donor in good health. This chain connects TRBV5-1 to TRBJ2-1; 10 bases match TRBD2. The sequenced sample was CD4+ T cells from blood. CDR3 region: CASSFGAGGYNEQFF. DNA of the CDR3: TGCGCCAGCAGCTTTGGAGCGGGAGGGTACAATGAGCAGTTCTTC.